This T cell receptor beta chain was obtained from a study of T cell responses to AZD1222 COVID-19 vaccine. Study-level results: Following two doses of AZD1222, Spike-specific TCR breadth and depth rose.

Some clones are missing from TCRdb's copy, which holds only in-frame ones; the method was immunoSEQ multiplex PCR. The table shows some 80,000 clones, with approximately 85% occurring only once. Trimming shortened V by 3 bases and J by 3 bases, and 15 bases separated the two germline ends. The CDR3 has 15 residues. Germline V gene lookup returns CDR1 SGHNT and CDR2 YENEEA. About this clone itself: Its specificity is not known.

The clonotype comes from an adult in good health. The sequencing here drew on peripheral blood, taken on day 0 of MenACWY control vaccination. The rearrangement joins TRBV11-3 to TRBJ2-7, with D perhaps matching TRBD1 (5 bases). Here the CDR3 reads CASSLSAQGNYEQYF. The CDR3 region has the DNA TGTGCCAGCAGCTTGAGCGCCCAGGGCAACTACGAGCAGTACTTC.